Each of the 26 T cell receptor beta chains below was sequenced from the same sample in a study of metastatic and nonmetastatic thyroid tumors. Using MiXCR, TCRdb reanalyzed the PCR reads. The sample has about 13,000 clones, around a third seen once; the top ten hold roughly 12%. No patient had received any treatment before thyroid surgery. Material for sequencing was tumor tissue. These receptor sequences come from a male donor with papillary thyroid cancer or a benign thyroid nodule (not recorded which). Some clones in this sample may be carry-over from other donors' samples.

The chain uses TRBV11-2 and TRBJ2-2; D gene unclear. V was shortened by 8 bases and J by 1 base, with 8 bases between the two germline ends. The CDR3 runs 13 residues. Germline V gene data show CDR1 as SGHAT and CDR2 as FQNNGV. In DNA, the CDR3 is TGTGCCAGCGAACTGGGGAACACCGGGGAGCTGTTTTTT. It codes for CASELGNTGELFF.

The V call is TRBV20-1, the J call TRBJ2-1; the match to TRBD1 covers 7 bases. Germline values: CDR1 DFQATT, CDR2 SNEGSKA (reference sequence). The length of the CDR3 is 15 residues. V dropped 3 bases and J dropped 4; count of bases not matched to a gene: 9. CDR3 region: CSARDRSQFYNEQFF. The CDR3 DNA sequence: TGCAGTGCTAGGGACAGGTCTCAGTTTTACAATGAGCAGTTCTTC.

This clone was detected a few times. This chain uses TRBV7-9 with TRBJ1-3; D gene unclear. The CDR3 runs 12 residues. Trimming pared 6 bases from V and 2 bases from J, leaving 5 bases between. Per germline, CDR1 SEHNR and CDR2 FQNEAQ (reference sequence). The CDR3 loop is CASSGAGNTIYF. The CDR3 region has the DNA TGTGCCAGCAGTGGGGCTGGAAACACCATATATTTT. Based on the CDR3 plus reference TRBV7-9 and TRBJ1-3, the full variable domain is DTGVSQNPRHKITKRGQNVTFRCDPISEHNRLYWYRQTLGQGPEFLTYFQNEAQLEKSRLLSDRFSAERPKGSFSTLEIQRTEQGDSAMYLCASSGAGNTIYFGEGSWLTVV.

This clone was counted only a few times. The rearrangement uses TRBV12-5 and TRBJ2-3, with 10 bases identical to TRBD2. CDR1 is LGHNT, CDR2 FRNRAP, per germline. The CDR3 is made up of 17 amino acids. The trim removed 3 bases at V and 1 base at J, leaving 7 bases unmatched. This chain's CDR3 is CASGFSPGLAGTDTQYF. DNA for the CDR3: TGTGCTAGTGGTTTCTCACCAGGACTAGCGGGCACAGATACGCAGTATTTT. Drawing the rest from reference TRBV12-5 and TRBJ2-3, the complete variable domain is DARVTQTPRHKVTEMGQEVTMRCQPILGHNTVFWYRQTMMQGLELLAYFRNRAPLDDSGMPKDRFSAEMPDATLATLKIQPSEPRDSAVYFCASGFSPGLAGTDTQYFGPGTRLTVL.

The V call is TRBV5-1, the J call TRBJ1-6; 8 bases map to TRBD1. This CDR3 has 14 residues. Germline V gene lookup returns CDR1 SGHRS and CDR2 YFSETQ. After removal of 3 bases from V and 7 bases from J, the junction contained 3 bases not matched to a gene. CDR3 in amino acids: CASSSTGGNSPLHF. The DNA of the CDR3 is TGCGCCAGCAGCTCTACAGGGGGAAATTCACCCCTCCACTTT.

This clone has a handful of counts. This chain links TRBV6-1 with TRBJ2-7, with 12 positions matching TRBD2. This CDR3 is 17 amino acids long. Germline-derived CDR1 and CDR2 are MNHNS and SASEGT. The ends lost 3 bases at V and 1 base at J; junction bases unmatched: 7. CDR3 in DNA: TGTGCCAGCAGTGACCGACTAGCGGGAGCAATGTCCTACGAGCAGTACTTC. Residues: CASSDRLAGAMSYEQYF.

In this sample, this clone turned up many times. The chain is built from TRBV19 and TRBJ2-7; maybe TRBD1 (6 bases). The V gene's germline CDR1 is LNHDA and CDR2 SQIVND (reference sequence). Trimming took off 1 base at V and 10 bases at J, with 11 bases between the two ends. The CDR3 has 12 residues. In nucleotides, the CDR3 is TGTGCCAGTAGTATAGGGGGACACCGCCAGTACTTC. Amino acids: CASSIGGHRQYF.

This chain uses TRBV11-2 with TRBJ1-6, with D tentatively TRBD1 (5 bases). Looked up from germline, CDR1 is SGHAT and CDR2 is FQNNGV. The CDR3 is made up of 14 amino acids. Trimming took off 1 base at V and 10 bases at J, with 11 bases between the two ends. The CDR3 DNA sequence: TGTGCCAGCAGCTTAGCGCAGGGTCCGTCACCCCTCCACTTT. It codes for CASSLAQGPSPLHF.

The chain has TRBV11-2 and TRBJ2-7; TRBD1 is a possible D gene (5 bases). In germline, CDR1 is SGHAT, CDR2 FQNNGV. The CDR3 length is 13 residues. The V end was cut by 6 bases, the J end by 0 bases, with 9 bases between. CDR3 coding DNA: TGTGCCAGCAGACAGGAGAGCTCCTACGAGCAGTACTTC. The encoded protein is CASRQESSYEQYF.

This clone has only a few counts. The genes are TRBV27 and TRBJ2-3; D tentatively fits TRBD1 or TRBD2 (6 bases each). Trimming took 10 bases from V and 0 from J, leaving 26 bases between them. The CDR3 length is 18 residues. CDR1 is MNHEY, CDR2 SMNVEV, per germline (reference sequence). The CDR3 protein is CATRLSGETGTSTDTQYF. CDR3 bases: TGTGCCACCAGACTCTCGGGGGAGACAGGAACTAGCACAGATACGCAGTATTTT.

The CDR3 loop is CASSPTQGRRDNEQFF. Here the CDR3 DNA reads TGCGCCAGCAGCCCAACCCAGGGGAGGCGTGACAATGAGCAGTTCTTC. V gene TRBV4-1 combines with J gene TRBJ2-1, with D possibly called TRBD1 or TRBD2 (6 bases each). CDR3 length: 16 amino acids. Looked up from germline, CDR1 is MGHRA and CDR2 is YSYEKL. Trimming stripped 4 bases from V and 5 bases from J, with 18 bases between.

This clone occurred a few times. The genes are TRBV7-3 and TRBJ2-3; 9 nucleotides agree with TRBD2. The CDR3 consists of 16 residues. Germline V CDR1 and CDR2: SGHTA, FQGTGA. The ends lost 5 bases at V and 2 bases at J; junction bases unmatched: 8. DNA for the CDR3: TGTGCCAGCAGCCCCGGAGCGGGGGGTCTCACAGATACGCAGTATTTT. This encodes CASSPGAGGLTDTQYF.

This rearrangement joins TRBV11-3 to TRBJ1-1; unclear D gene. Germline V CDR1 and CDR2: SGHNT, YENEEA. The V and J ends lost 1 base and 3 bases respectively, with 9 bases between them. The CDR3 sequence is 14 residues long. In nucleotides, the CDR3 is TGTGCCAGCAGCTTAGGAGGTTCACACACTGAAGCTTTCTTT. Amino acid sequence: CASSLGGSHTEAFF.

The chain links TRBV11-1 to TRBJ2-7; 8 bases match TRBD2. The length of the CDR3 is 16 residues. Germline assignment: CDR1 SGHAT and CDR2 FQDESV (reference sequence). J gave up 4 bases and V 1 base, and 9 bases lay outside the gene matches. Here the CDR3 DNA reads TGTGCCAGCAGCTTAGGGCGGTCGGGAGGGAGATACGAGCAGTACTTC. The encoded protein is CASSLGRSGGRYEQYF. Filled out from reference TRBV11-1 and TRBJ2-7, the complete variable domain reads EAEVAQSPRYKITEKSQAVAFWCDPISGHATLYWYRQILGQGPELLVQFQDESVVDDSQLPKDRFSAERLKGVDSTLKIQPAELGDSAMYLCASSLGRSGGRYEQYFGPGTRLTVT.

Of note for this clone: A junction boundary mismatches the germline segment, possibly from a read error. The CDR3 here is CVSSSGTSGRVNEQFF. The CDR3 bases are TGCGTCAGCAGCTCCGGGACTAGCGGGAGGGTCAATGAGCAGTTCTTC. J is TRBJ2-1 and V is TRBV5-1; 16 nucleotides match TRBD2. CDR1 is SGHRS, CDR2 YFSETQ, per germline. The CDR3 has 16 amino acids.

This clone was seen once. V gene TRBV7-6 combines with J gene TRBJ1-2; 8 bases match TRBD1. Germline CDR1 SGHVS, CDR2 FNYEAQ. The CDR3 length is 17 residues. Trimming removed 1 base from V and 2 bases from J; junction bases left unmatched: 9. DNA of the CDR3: TGTGCCAGCAGCTTAGGGGGAACAGGGACAGGAAACTATGGCTACACCTTC. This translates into CASSLGGTGTGNYGYTF.

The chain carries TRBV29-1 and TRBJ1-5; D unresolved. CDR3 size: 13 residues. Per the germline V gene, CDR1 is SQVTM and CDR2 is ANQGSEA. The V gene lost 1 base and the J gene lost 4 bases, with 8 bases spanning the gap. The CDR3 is CSVEVSENQPQHF. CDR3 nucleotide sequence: TGCAGCGTTGAAGTTTCGGAGAATCAGCCCCAGCATTTT.

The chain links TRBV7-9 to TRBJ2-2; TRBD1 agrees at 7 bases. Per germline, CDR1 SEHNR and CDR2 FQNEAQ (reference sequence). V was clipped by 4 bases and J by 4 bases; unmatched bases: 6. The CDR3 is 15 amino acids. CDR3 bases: TGTGCCAGCAGCTCAACGACAGGGCGCACCGGGGAGCTGTTTTTT. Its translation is CASSSTTGRTGELFF. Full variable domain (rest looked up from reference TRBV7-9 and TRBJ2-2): DTGVSQNPRHKITKRGQNVTFRCDPISEHNRLYWYRQTLGQGPEFLTYFQNEAQLEKSRLLSDRFSAERPKGSFSTLEIQRTEQGDSAMYLCASSSTTGRTGELFFGEGSRLTVL.

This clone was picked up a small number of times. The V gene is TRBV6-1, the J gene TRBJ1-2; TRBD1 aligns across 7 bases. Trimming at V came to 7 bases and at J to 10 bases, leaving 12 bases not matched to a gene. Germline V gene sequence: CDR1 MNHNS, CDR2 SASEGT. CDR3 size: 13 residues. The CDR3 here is CASKLSAGGPYTF. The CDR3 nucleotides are TGTGCCAGCAAACTGTCGGCAGGGGGTCCCTACACCTTC.

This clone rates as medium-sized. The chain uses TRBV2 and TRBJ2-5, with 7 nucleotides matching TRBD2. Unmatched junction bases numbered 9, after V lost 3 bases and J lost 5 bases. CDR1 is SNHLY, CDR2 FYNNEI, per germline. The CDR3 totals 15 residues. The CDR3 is CASSDSADGGETQYF. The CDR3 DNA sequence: TGTGCCAGCAGTGATTCAGCGGACGGGGGGGAGACCCAGTACTTC.

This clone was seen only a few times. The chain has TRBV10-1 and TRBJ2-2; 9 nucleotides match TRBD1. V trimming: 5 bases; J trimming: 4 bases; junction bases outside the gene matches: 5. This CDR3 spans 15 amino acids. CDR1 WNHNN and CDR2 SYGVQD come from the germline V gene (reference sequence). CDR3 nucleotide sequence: TGCGCCAGCAGTACCGGGACAGGGCTCACCGGGGAGCTGTTTTTT. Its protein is CASSTGTGLTGELFF.

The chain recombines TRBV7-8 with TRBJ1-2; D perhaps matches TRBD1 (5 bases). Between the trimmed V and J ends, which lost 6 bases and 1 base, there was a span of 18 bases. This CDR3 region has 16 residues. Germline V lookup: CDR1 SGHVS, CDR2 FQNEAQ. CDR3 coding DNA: TGTGCCAGCAGTCCCCTCCGGGACGGCCATAACTATGGCTACACCTTC. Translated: CASSPLRDGHNYGYTF. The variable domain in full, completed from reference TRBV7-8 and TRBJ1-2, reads GAGVSQSPRYKVAKRGQDVALRCDPISGHVSLFWYQQALGQGPEFLTYFQNEAQLDKSGLPSDRFFAERPEGSVSTLKIQRTQQEDSAVYLCASSPLRDGHNYGYTFGSGTRLTVV.

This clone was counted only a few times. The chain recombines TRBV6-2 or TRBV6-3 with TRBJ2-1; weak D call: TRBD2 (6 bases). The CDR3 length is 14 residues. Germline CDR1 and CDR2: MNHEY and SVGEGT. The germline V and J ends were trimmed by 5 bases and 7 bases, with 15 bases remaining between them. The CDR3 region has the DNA TGTGCCAGCAGTACCTGGGAGGTCGGTAATGAGCAGTTCTTC. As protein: CASSTWEVGNEQFF.

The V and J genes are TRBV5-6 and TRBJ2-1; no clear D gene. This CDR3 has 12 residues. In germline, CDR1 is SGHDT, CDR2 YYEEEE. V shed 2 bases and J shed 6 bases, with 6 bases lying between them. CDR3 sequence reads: CASSLGSNEQFF. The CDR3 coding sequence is TGTGCCAGCAGCTTAGGCTCCAATGAGCAGTTCTTC.

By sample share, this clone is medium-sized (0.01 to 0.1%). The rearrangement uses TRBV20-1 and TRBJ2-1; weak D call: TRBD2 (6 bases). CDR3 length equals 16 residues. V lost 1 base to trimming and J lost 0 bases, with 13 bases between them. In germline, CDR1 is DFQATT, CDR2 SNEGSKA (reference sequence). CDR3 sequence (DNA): TGCAGTGCTAGAGCACGGAGGGCGAGCTCCTACAATGAGCAGTTCTTC. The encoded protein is CSARARRASSYNEQFF.

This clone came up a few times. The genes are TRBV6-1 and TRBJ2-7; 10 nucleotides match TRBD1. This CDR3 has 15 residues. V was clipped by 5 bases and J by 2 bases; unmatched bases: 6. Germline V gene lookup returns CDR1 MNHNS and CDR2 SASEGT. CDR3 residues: CASSPGTGATYEQYF. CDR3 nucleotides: TGTGCCAGCAGTCCCGGGACAGGGGCTACCTACGAGCAGTACTTC.